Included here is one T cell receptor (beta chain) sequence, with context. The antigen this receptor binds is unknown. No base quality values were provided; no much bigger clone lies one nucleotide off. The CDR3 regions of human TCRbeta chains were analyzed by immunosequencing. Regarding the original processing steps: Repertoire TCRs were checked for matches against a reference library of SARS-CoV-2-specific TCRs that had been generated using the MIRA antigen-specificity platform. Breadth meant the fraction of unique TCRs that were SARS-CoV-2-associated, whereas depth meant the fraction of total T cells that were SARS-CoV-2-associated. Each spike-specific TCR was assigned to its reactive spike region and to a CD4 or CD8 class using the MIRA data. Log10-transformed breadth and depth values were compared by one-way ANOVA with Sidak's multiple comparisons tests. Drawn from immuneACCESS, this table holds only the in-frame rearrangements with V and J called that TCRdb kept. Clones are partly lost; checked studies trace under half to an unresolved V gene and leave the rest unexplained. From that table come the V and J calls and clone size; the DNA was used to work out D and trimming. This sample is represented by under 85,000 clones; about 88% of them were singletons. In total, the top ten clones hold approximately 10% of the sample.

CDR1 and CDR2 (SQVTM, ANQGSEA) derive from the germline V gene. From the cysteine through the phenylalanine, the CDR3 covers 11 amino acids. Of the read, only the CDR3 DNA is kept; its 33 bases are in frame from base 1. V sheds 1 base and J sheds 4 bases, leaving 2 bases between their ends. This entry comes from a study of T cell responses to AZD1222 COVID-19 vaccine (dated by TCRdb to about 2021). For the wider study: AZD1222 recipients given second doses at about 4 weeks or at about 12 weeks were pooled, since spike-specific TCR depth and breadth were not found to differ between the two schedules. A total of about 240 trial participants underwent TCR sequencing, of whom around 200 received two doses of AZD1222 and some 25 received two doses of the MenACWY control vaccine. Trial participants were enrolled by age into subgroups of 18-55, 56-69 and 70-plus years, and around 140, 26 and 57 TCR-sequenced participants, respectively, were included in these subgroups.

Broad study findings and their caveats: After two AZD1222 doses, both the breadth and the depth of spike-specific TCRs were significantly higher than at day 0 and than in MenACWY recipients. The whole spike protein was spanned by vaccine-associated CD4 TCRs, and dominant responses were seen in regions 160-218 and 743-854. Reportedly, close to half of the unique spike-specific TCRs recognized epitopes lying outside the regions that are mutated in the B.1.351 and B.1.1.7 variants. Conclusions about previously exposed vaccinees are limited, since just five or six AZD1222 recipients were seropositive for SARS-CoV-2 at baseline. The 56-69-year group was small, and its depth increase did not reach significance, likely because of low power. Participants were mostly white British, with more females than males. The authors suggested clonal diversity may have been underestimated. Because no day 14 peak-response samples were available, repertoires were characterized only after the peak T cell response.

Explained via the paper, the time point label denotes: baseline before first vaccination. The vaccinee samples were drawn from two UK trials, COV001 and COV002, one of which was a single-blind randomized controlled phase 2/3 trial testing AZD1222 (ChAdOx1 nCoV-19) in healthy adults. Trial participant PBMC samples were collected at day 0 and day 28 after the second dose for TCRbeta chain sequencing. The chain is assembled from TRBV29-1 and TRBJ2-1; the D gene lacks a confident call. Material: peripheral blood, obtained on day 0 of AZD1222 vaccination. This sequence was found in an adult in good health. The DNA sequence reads TGCAGCGTTGAAGGTTACAATGAGCAGTTCTTC. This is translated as CSVEGYNEQFF.